The 14 T cell receptor beta chains below were found in one sample sequenced in a study of response to subunit inactivated influenza vaccine. Each CDR3 protein gets one entry after TCRdb re-called the RT-PCR reads with MiXCR. Found here are roughly 650,000 distinct CDR3 sequences, less than 15% of them singletons; the top ten hold 6% to 9.5%. The sequenced sample was PBMCs from blood, obtained around 14 days before vaccination. These TCRs come from a man aged 50-60 years who received an inactivated influenza vaccine.

The chain uses TRBV4-2 and TRBJ2-2; D is uncertain. The CDR3 loop spans 14 amino acids. With 0 bases removed from V and 0 bases from J, the gap between germline ends came to 2 bases. CDR1 and CDR2 (germline): LGHNA, YNFKEQ. Here the CDR3 reads CASSQDANTGELFF. The CDR3 DNA sequence: TGTGCCAGCAGCCAAGATGCGAACACCGGGGAGCTGTTTTTT.

This clonotype was picked up a small number of times. This rearrangement joins TRBV4-3 to TRBJ1-2, with a weak D call TRBD1 (6 bases). Germline lookup yields CDR1 LGHNA and CDR2 YSLEER. The CDR3 runs 16 residues. Trimming shortened V by 0 bases and J by 4 bases, and 15 bases separated the two germline ends. The CDR3, as DNA: TGCGCCAGCAGCCAAGACGGGGGGCGCTGGGCCTATGGCTACACCTTC. Its translation: CASSQDGGRWAYGYTF.

This clonotype appeared many times. This chain links TRBV12-3 or TRBV12-4 with TRBJ2-7; D may be TRBD2 (6 bases). The CDR3 consists of 12 residues. V lost 6 bases, J lost 8 bases, and 14 bases lay in between. The CDR3 loop is CASSPMGGKQYF. CDR3 coding DNA: TGTGCCAGCAGCCCCATGGGGGGTAAGCAGTACTTC.

The V gene is TRBV7-2, the J gene TRBJ2-7; 7 bases align to TRBD2. Losses at the gene ends were 3 bases for V and 5 bases for J; bases not matched to a gene: 7. The germline V gene encodes CDR1 SGHTA and CDR2 FQGNSA. The CDR3 spans 14 residues. Written as DNA, the CDR3 is TGTGCCAGCAGCTTCGCGCGGGAGAGCGACGAGCAGTACTTC. This sequence encodes CASSFARESDEQYF.

This clonotype was found many times. The chain employs TRBV20-1 and TRBJ2-1; D could derive from TRBD1 or TRBD2 (5 bases each). Germline CDR1 is DFQATT and CDR2 is SNEGSKA (reference sequence). Trimming stripped 3 bases from V and 5 bases from J, with 11 bases between. This CDR3 has 13 amino acids. In DNA form, the CDR3 reads TGCAGTGCTAGTGGGCAGGGAGACAATGAGCAGTTCTTC. This gives the protein CSASGQGDNEQFF.

This clonotype was detected a few times. In DNA, the CDR3 is TGTGCCAGCAGCCCACCACGGGATAACTATGGCTACACCTTC. Its protein product is CASSPPRDNYGYTF. The chain couples TRBV7-9 to TRBJ1-2, with D unresolved. With 5 bases removed from V and 1 base from J, the gap between germline ends came to 11 bases. Germline V gene sequence: CDR1 SEHNR, CDR2 FQNEAQ (reference sequence). This CDR3 has 14 residues.

The rearrangement joins TRBV6-1 to TRBJ1-2, with 7 bases lining up with TRBD1. Germline-derived CDR1 and CDR2 are MNHNS and SASEGT. Losses at the gene ends were 5 bases for V and 8 bases for J; bases not matched to a gene: 11. The CDR3 contains 14 residues. CDR3 amino acids: CASSKLGQLEGYTF. The CDR3 DNA sequence: TGTGCCAGCAGTAAACTGGGACAGCTAGAGGGCTACACCTTC.

The chain couples TRBV20-1 to TRBJ2-3; 9 nucleotides match TRBD2. The CDR3 sequence is 16 residues long. V lost 6 bases and J lost 0; bases outside the gene matches: 10. Per the germline V gene, CDR1 is DFQATT and CDR2 is SNEGSKA (reference sequence). CDR3 nucleotide sequence: TGCAGTGCCATAGCGGGAGCCCGACTTAGCACAGATACGCAGTATTTT. The encoded protein is CSAIAGARLSTDTQYF.

This clonotype was recorded a few times. The CDR3 nucleotides are TGTGCCAGCAGCAAACAGGGGGCTCGAGAGCTGTTTTTT. It is translated as CASSKQGARELFF. V is TRBV5-6 and J is TRBJ2-2; 9 nucleotides agree with TRBD1. The CDR3 runs 13 residues. The trim removed 4 bases at V and 11 bases at J, leaving 6 bases unmatched. CDR1 is SGHDT, CDR2 YYEEEE, per germline.

This clonotype has more than one count but fewer than ten. The CDR3 coding sequence is TGTGCCAGCAGCCAAGGATTCTACGGAGTGAATAGCAATCAGCCCCAGCATTTT. This sequence encodes CASSQGFYGVNSNQPQHF. The rearrangement uses TRBV4-2 and TRBJ1-5; D ambiguous. Trimming left V 1 base short and J 0 bases short, with 16 bases between. Germline loops: CDR1 LGHNA, CDR2 YNFKEQ. The CDR3 is 18 amino acids.

This clonotype was seen only once. The junction does not match germline at one end; this may be a read error. The chain links TRBV12-3 or TRBV12-4 to TRBJ1-4; D uncertain. This CDR3 contains 12 residues. CDR3 protein: CDSSLSGEKLFF. The CDR3 DNA follows: TGTGACAGCAGTTTGAGCGGTGAAAAACTGTTTTTT.

CDR3 amino acids: CASSPPGQNSPLHF. The CDR3 bases are TGTGCCAGCAGTCCCCCGGGACAGAATTCACCCCTCCACTTT. The rearrangement links TRBV6-5 to TRBJ1-6; TRBD1 matches at 7 bases. In germline, CDR1 is MNHEY, CDR2 SVGAGI. With 5 bases clipped from V and 7 bases from J, the junction kept 5 bases outside the gene matches. The CDR3 length is 14 residues.

This clonotype was seen only a few times. The CDR3 nucleotides read TGTGCCAGCAGCTACAGGGCCCACAACTACGAGCAGTACTTC. Encoded protein: CASSYRAHNYEQYF. The chain recombines TRBV6-2 or TRBV6-3 with TRBJ2-7, with a weak D call TRBD1 (6 bases). The CDR3 covers 14 residues. V shed 6 bases and J shed 3 bases, with 15 bases lying between them. The germline gives CDR1 MNHEY, CDR2 SVGEGT.

The chain has TRBV12-3 or TRBV12-4 and TRBJ1-5, with D perhaps TRBD1 (5 bases). V lost 5 bases and J 6 bases, leaving 14 bases between the germline ends. The CDR3 spans 14 residues. For the CDR3, the DNA is TGTGCCAGCAGTGTGGGGCAGGGAGTTCAGCCCCAGCATTTT. Translation gives CASSVGQGVQPQHF.